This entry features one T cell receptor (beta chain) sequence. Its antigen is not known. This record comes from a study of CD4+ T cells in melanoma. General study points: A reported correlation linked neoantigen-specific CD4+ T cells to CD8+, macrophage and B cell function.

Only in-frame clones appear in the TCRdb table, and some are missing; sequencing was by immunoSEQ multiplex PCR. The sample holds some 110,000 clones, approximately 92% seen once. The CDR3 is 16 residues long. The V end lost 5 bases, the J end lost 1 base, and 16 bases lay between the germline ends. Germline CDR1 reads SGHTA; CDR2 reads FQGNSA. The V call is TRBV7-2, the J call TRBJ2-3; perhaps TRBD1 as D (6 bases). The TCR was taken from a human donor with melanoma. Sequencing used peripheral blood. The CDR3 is CASSPGTRQGTDTQYF. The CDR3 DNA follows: TGTGCCAGCAGCCCAGGAACGAGACAGGGCACAGATACGCAGTATTTT.